The next 20 T cell receptor beta chains were all read from a single sample in a study of OX40 agonist ivuxolimab in advanced cancers. The method was the immunoSEQ multiplex PCR assay. Sourced from immuneACCESS, this table was stored by TCRdb with only in-frame sequences that have V and J called. A share of the clones is absent; for the studies checked, an unresolved V gene accounts for under half, and the remainder has no known explanation. The sample yields 70,000 or so clones; about 91% were counted once. The ten largest clonotypes hold roughly 2.4% of the sample. Sample: CD4+ or CD8+ T cells sorted from blood, taken in a trial of the OX40 agonist ivuxolimab. The receptors derive from an adult with an advanced solid tumor such as melanoma, head and neck, liver or kidney cancer.

This clone was seen once. The CDR3 reads CARAKREGSTIEFF. The CDR3 DNA follows: TGTGCCAGAGCAAAGCGGGAGGGTTCTACAATCGAGTTCTTC. The rearrangement joins TRBV2 to TRBJ2-1; 10 positions agree with TRBD2. CDR1 is SNHLY and CDR2 is FYNNEI in the germline V gene. The CDR3 contains 14 residues. V was clipped by 9 bases and J by 14 bases; unmatched bases: 16.

The rearrangement links TRBV9 to TRBJ1-2; D remains ambiguous. From germline, CDR1 is SGDLS and CDR2 YYNGEE. This CDR3 comprises 12 residues. Between the trimmed V and J ends, which lost 0 bases and 9 bases, there was a span of 9 bases. CDR3 in DNA: TGTGCCAGCAGCGTAGACCGTTATCGCTACACCTTC. This gives the protein CASSVDRYRYTF.

The genes are TRBV6-6 and TRBJ2-7; 8 nucleotides align to TRBD1. V gave up 5 bases and J gave up 4 bases; unmatched junction bases: 7. Germline lookup yields CDR1 MNHNY and CDR2 SVGAGI (reference sequence). The CDR3 has 14 residues. CDR3 region: CASSRRDRFYEQYF. The DNA for the CDR3 is TGTGCCAGCAGTCGCCGGGACAGGTTTTACGAGCAGTACTTC.

CDR3 DNA sequence: TGCGCCAGCAGCCAAGGAGGATCAGATACGCAGTATTTT. It encodes CASSQGGSDTQYF. V and J are TRBV4-1 and TRBJ2-3; D unclear. CDR3 size: 13 residues. V lost 1 base, J lost 4 bases, and 6 bases lay in between. Germline V gives CDR1 MGHRA, CDR2 YSYEKL.

The chain has TRBV27 and TRBJ2-1; TRBD1 is a possible D gene (7 bases). CDR3 length equals 13 residues. Germline CDR1 MNHEY, CDR2 SMNVEV (reference sequence). Trimming stripped 3 bases from V and 8 bases from J, with 11 bases between. Here the CDR3 reads CASSFDREDEQFF. Written as DNA, the CDR3 is TGTGCCAGCAGTTTCGACAGGGAGGATGAGCAGTTCTTC.

The chain has TRBV11-2 and TRBJ1-1; D is uncertain. The CDR3 runs 15 residues. Germline CDR1 reads SGHAT; CDR2 reads FQNNGV. The ends were cut back, 1 base at V and 1 base at J, with 10 bases in the middle. The CDR3 protein is CASSLAGIENTEAFF. The CDR3 DNA reads as TGTGCCAGCAGCTTAGCGGGGATAGAGAACACTGAAGCTTTCTTT.

The V and J genes are TRBV15 and TRBJ2-2, with D perhaps TRBD1 or TRBD2 (6 bases each). V was clipped by 1 base and J by 10 bases, with 13 bases between them. The CDR3 has 14 amino acids. Germline loops: CDR1 LNHNV, CDR2 YYDKDF (reference sequence). The CDR3 loop is CATSRVRGAPELFF. The CDR3 DNA reads as TGTGCCACCAGCAGAGTAAGGGGGGCTCCGGAGCTGTTTTTT.

V and J are TRBV19 and TRBJ2-7, with 8 bases aligning to TRBD1. Looked up from germline, CDR1 is LNHDA and CDR2 is SQIVND (reference sequence). The V gene end was trimmed by 5 bases and the J gene end by 6 bases; junction bases not matched to a gene: 3. The CDR3 loop spans 12 amino acids. CDR3 region: CASSGQGPEQYF. The DNA of the CDR3 is TGTGCCAGTAGTGGACAGGGACCCGAGCAGTACTTC.

This chain connects TRBV11-1 to TRBJ2-1; TRBD1 matches at 10 bases. CDR1 SGHAT and CDR2 FQDESV come from the germline V gene (reference sequence). The CDR3 sequence is 14 residues long. The trim removed 5 bases at V and 8 bases at J, leaving 6 bases unmatched. The CDR3 region is CASSPRQGADEQFF. DNA for the CDR3: TGTGCCAGCAGCCCACGACAGGGGGCCGATGAGCAGTTCTTC.

This rearrangement joins TRBV28 to TRBJ1-1; 7 nucleotides align to TRBD1. V shed 5 bases and J 0 bases; nucleotides not matched to a gene: 3. Germline V gives CDR1 MDHEN, CDR2 SYDVKM. The CDR3 covers 14 residues. CDR3 sequence (DNA): TGTGCCAGCAGTGAACAGGGGATGAACACTGAAGCTTTCTTT. It codes for CASSEQGMNTEAFF.

The rearrangement joins TRBV5-6 to TRBJ1-4, with 7 nucleotides matching TRBD1. V lost 3 bases, J lost 6 bases, and 8 bases stayed unmatched. The CDR3 has 15 amino acids. Germline V lookup: CDR1 SGHDT, CDR2 YYEEEE. The CDR3 sequence: CASSSNRGLDEKLFF. The CDR3, as DNA: TGTGCCAGCAGCTCAAACAGGGGCCTTGATGAAAAACTGTTTTTT.

The gene calls are TRBV29-1 and TRBJ2-5; 8 nucleotides agree with TRBD1. CDR1 and CDR2 from the germline V gene are SQVTM and ANQGSEA. The trim removed 3 bases at V and 5 bases at J, leaving 8 bases unmatched. CDR3 length: 14 residues. CDR3 bases: TGCAGCGTTGACGACAGGGGCGGTTTGGAGACCCAGTACTTC. The encoded protein is CSVDDRGGLETQYF. Filled out from reference TRBV29-1 and TRBJ2-5, the complete variable domain reads SAVISQKPSRDICQRGTSLTIQCQVDSQVTMMFWYRQQPGQSLTLIATANQGSEATYESGFVIDKFPISRPNLTFSTLTVSNMSPEDSSIYLCSVDDRGGLETQYFGPGTRLLVL.

V is TRBV11-2 and J is TRBJ2-3; perhaps TRBD1 as D (6 bases). CDR1 SGHAT and CDR2 FQNNGV come from the germline V gene. The CDR3 has 14 residues. Trimming pared 5 bases from V and 1 base from J, leaving 10 bases between. In DNA form, the CDR3 reads TGTGCCAGCAGCACCCGACAGGGCACAGATACGCAGTATTTT. Its translation: CASSTRQGTDTQYF.

The gene calls are TRBV7-2 and TRBJ2-5, with 11 bases lining up with TRBD2. The CDR3 extends over 17 amino acids. Germline loops: CDR1 SGHTA, CDR2 FQGNSA. Trimming at V came to 0 bases and at J to 5 bases, leaving 8 bases not matched to a gene. CDR3 DNA sequence: TGTGCCAGCAGCTTAGCGAGCAGTAGCGGGGGGGCGGAGACCCAGTACTTC. Its protein is CASSLASSSGGAETQYF. Drawing the rest from reference TRBV7-2 and TRBJ2-5, the complete variable domain is GAGVSQSPSNKVTEKGKDVELRCDPISGHTALYWYRQSLGQGLEFLIYFQGNSAPDKSGLPSDRFSAERTGGSVSTLTIQRTQQEDSAVYLCASSLASSSGGAETQYFGPGTRLLVL.

This rearrangement joins TRBV2 to TRBJ2-7; 9 bases match TRBD1. V shed 6 bases, J shed 3 bases, and the junction held 9 bases outside the gene matches. This CDR3 is 15 amino acids long. Looked up from germline, CDR1 is SNHLY and CDR2 is FYNNEI. The CDR3 DNA reads TGTGCCAGCAGGAATGACCGGGACAGGGTCTACGAGCAGTACTTC. It encodes CASRNDRDRVYEQYF. Based on the CDR3 plus reference TRBV2 and TRBJ2-7, the full variable domain is EPEVTQTPSHQVTQMGQEVILRCVPISNHLYFYWYRQILGQKVEFLVSFYNNEISEKSEIFDDQFSVERPDGSNFTLKIRSTKLEDSAMYFCASRNDRDRVYEQYFGPGTRLTVT.

This clone was detected a few times. The V gene is TRBV7-9, the J gene TRBJ2-2; possibly TRBD1 for D (6 bases). The CDR3 totals 13 residues. Germline-derived CDR1 and CDR2 are SEHNR and FQNEAQ (reference sequence). V was clipped by 5 bases and J by 6 bases, with 10 bases between them. The CDR3 DNA reads TGTGCCAGCAGCACGGACAGCGCCGGGGAGCTGTTTTTT. It codes for CASSTDSAGELFF.

This sequence joins TRBV15 and TRBJ1-2; no clear D. This CDR3 spans 13 amino acids. Germline loops: CDR1 LNHNV, CDR2 YYDKDF (reference sequence). V was shortened by 7 bases and J by 3 bases, with 12 bases between the two germline ends. CDR3 in DNA: TGTGCCACCACGGAGGGATCGGACTATGGCTACACCTTC. Its translation is CATTEGSDYGYTF.

The chain uses TRBV11-2 and TRBJ1-6; D is possibly TRBD1 (5 bases). CDR1 is SGHAT, CDR2 FQNNGV, per germline. This CDR3 region has 12 residues. The ends were cut back, 5 bases at V and 12 bases at J, with 11 bases in the middle. CDR3 in amino acids: CASSLSGGPLHF. The CDR3 DNA follows: TGTGCCAGCAGCCTGAGCGGGGGACCCCTCCACTTT.

This chain connects TRBV7-3 to TRBJ2-4; D gene uncertain. CDR3 length: 13 residues. Germline values: CDR1 SGHTA, CDR2 FQGTGA. Trimming left V 4 bases short and J 5 bases short, with 9 bases between. This CDR3 is CASSSGSQNIQYF. The CDR3 bases are TGTGCCAGCAGCTCCGGGTCCCAAAACATTCAGTACTTC.

V and J are TRBV10-1 and TRBJ2-3; TRBD2 aligns across 9 bases. With V trimmed by 0 bases and J by 2 bases, 12 bases remained unmatched. The CDR3 spans 19 residues. CDR1 is WNHNN and CDR2 is SYGVQD in the germline V gene (reference sequence). The CDR3 bases are TGCGCCAGCAGTGAGTCTAGCGGGGGTTATGTGTCAGTCACAGATACGCAGTATTTT. It translates to CASSESSGGYVSVTDTQYF.